These 7 T cell receptor beta chains share one sample of origin, sequenced in a study of cytomegalovirus exposure and HLA in healthy donors. The PCR contained 60 Vbeta and 13 Jbeta primers. The method was immunoSEQ multiplex PCR; TCRdb's version includes in-frame clones alone and lacks a portion of them. The sample totals roughly 120,000 clones. Sequencing was performed on PBMCs. All receptors come from a man aged 40-55 years in good health and CMV-seronegative.

The rearrangement links TRBV5-5 to TRBJ2-5, with a weak D call TRBD2 (5 bases). Germline CDR1 reads SGHKS; CDR2 reads YYEKEE (reference sequence). V lost 4 bases and J 1 base, leaving 8 bases between the germline ends. The CDR3 has 13 residues. CDR3 sequence: CASSRGPQETQYF. The DNA for the CDR3 is TGTGCCAGCAGCCGAGGGCCCCAAGAGACCCAGTACTTC.

This sequence joins TRBV15 and TRBJ2-1; no clear D gene. CDR3 size: 12 residues. Germline loops: CDR1 LNHNV, CDR2 YYDKDF (reference sequence). Trimming removed 0 bases at V and 9 bases at J, with 6 bases between. CDR3 region: CATSRDWSEQFF. The CDR3, as DNA: TGTGCCACCAGCAGAGATTGGAGTGAGCAGTTCTTC.

The J gene is TRBJ1-2, the V gene TRBV9, with D hard to call. Germline CDR1 reads SGDLS; CDR2 reads YYNGEE. The CDR3 length is 15 residues. V lost 0 bases to trimming and J lost 8 bases, with 17 bases between them. The CDR3 DNA sequence: TGTGCCAGCAGCGTAGAAAGTGGGAGCCCCGGAGGCTACACCTTC. It codes for CASSVESGSPGGYTF.

The chain uses TRBV11-3 and TRBJ2-3, with 7 bases aligning to TRBD1. CDR3 length: 17 residues. V lost 5 bases to trimming and J lost 5 bases; unmatched junction nucleotides: 16. Germline CDR1 reads SGHNT; CDR2 reads YENEEA. This CDR3 reads CASSGSWLEGAQDTQYF. DNA for the CDR3: TGTGCCAGCAGCGGCAGTTGGCTAGAGGGGGCTCAAGATACGCAGTATTTT.

The rearrangement links TRBV27 to TRBJ1-2; 7 bases agree with TRBD1. Germline lookup yields CDR1 MNHEY and CDR2 SMNVEV (reference sequence). This CDR3 comprises 17 residues. The junction had 12 bases not matched to a gene; V was cut back by 5 bases and J by 0 bases. The CDR3 sequence is CASSPRTGDTANYGYTF. The DNA for the CDR3 is TGTGCCAGCAGTCCCCGGACAGGTGATACGGCTAACTATGGCTACACCTTC.

The rearrangement uses TRBV2 and TRBJ1-5; 9 bases fit TRBD1. This CDR3 comprises 14 residues. Trimming removed 6 bases from V and 6 bases from J; junction bases left unmatched: 6. Germline V gene data show CDR1 as SNHLY and CDR2 as FYNNEI. The CDR3 sequence: CASRRQGDAQPQHF. CDR3 DNA sequence: TGTGCCAGCAGACGACAGGGGGACGCTCAGCCCCAGCATTTT. Drawing the rest from reference TRBV2 and TRBJ1-5, the complete variable domain is EPEVTQTPSHQVTQMGQEVILRCVPISNHLYFYWYRQILGQKVEFLVSFYNNEISEKSEIFDDQFSVERPDGSNFTLKIRSTKLEDSAMYFCASRRQGDAQPQHFGDGTRLSIL.

The chain employs TRBV5-1 and TRBJ1-2; TRBD1 agrees at 11 bases. This CDR3 region has 13 residues. Per the germline V gene, CDR1 is SGHRS and CDR2 is YFSETQ. Losses at the gene ends were 4 bases for V and 8 bases for J; bases not matched to a gene: 4. The CDR3 coding sequence is TGCGCCAGCAGCGGACAGGGGGCGGGCGGCTACACCTTC. Translating it yields CASSGQGAGGYTF.